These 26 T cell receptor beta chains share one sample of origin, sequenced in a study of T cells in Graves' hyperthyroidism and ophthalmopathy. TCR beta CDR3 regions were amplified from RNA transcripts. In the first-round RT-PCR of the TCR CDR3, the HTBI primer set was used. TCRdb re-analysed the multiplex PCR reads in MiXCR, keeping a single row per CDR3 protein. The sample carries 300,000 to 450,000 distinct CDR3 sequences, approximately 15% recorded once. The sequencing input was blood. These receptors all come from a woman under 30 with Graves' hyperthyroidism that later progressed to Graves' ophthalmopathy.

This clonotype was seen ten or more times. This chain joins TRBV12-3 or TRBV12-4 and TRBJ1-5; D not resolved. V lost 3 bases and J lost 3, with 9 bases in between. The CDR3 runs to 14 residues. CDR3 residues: CASSFNSVNQPQHF. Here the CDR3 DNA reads TGTGCCAGCAGTTTTAACAGTGTCAATCAGCCCCAGCATTTT.

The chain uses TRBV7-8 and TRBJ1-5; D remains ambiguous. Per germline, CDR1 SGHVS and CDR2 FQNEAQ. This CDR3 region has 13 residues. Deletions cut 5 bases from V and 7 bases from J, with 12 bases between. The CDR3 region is CASSEAVKQPQHF. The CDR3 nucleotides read TGTGCCAGCAGCGAAGCAGTAAAGCAGCCCCAGCATTTT.

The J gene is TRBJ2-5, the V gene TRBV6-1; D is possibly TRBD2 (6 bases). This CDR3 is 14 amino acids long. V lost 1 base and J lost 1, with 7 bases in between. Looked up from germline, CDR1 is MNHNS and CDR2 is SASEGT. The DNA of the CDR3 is TGTGCCAGCAGTGAAGGGGGAGGCCAAGAGACCCAGTACTTC. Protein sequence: CASSEGGGQETQYF.

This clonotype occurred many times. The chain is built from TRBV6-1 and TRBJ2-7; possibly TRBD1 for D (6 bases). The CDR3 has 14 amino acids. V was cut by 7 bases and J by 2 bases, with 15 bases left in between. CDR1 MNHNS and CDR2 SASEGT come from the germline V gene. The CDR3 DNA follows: TGTGCCAGCAAACTAGGGACACCGACCTACGAGCAGTACTTC. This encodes CASKLGTPTYEQYF.

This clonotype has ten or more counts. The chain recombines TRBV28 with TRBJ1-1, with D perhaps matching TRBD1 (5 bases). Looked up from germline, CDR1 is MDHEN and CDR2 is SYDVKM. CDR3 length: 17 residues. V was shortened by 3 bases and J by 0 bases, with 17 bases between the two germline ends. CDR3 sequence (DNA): TGTGCCAGCAGTTTTCCGTTAAGGGGACTAATGAACACTGAAGCTTTCTTT. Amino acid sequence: CASSFPLRGLMNTEAFF.

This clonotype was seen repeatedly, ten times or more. The CDR3 nucleotides read TGTGCCAGCAGCTTAGAGTTGGGCGAGCAGTACTTC. It encodes CASSLELGEQYF. The chain employs TRBV11-2 and TRBJ2-7; D gene unclear. The V and J ends lost 0 bases and 6 bases respectively, with 6 bases between them. This CDR3 is 12 amino acids long. Germline CDR1 reads SGHAT; CDR2 reads FQNNGV.

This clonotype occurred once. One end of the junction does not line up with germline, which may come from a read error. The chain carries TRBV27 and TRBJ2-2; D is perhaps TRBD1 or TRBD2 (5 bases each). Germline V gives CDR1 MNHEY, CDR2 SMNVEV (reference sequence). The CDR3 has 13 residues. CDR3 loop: CASSFRGTGELVF. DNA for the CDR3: TGTGCCAGCAGTTTCCGGGGCACCGGGGAGCTGGTTTTT.

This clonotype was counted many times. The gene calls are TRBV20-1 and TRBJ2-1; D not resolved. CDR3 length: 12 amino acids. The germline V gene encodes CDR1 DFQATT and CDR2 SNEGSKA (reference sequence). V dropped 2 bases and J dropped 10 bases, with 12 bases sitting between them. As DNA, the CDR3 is TGCAGTGCTAGACCCACTGGGCCAGAGCAGTTCTTC. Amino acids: CSARPTGPEQFF.

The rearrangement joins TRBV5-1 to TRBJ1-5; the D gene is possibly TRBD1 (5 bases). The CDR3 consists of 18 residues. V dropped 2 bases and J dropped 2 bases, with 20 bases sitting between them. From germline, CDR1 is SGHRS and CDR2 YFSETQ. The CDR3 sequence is CASSFGRTPQEGNQPQHF. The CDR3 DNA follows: TGCGCCAGCAGCTTCGGTCGGACACCCCAAGAGGGCAATCAGCCCCAGCATTTT.

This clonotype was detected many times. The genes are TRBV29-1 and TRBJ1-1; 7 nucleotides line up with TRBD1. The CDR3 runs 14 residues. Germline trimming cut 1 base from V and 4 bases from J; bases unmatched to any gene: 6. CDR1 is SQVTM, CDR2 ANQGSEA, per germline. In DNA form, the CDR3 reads TGCAGCGTTGAAGCTCAGGGGGTAGTCACTGAAGCTTTCTTT. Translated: CSVEAQGVVTEAFF. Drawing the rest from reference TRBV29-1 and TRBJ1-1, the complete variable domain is SAVISQKPSRDICQRGTSLTIQCQVDSQVTMMFWYRQQPGQSLTLIATANQGSEATYESGFVIDKFPISRPNLTFSTLTVSNMSPEDSSIYLCSVEAQGVVTEAFFGQGTRLTVV.

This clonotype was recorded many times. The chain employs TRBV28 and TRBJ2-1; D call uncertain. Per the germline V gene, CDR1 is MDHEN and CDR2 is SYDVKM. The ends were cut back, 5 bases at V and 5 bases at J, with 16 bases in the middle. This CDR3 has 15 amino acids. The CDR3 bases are TGTGCCAGCAGTCCTCTCGCCCCCTTAAACAATGAGCAGTTCTTC. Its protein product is CASSPLAPLNNEQFF.

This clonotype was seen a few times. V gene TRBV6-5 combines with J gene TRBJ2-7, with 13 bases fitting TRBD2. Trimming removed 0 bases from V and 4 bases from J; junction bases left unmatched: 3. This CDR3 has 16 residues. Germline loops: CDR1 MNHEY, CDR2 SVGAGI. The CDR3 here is CASSYSTSGRRYEQYF. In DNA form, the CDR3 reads TGTGCCAGCAGTTACTCGACTAGCGGGAGGCGGTACGAGCAGTACTTC.

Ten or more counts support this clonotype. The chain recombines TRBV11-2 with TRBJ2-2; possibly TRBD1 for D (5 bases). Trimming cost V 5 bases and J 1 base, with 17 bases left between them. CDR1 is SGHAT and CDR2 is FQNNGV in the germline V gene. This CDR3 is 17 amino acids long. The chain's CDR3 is CASSTIRGPRNTGELFF. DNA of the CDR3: TGTGCCAGCAGCACAATAAGGGGTCCCAGGAACACCGGGGAGCTGTTTTTT.

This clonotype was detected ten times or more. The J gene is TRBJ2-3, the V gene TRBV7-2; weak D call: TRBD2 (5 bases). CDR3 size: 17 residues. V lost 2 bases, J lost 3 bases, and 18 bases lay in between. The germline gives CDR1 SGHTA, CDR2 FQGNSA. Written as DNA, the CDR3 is TGTGCCAGCAGCTTATGGCCCCCCGGGCCGGGGACAGATACGCAGTATTTT. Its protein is CASSLWPPGPGTDTQYF.

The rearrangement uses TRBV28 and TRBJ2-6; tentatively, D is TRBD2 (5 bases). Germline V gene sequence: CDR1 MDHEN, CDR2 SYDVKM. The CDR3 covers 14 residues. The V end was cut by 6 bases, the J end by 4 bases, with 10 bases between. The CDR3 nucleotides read TGTGCCAGCAGGAGGGATTCCGGGGCCAACGTCCTGACTTTC. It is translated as CASRRDSGANVLTF.

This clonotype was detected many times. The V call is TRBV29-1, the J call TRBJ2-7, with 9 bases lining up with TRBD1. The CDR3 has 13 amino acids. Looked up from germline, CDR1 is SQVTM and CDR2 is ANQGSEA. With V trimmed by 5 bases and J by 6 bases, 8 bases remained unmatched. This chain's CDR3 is CSVTGGGWGEQYF. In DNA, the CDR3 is TGCAGCGTTACAGGGGGCGGATGGGGCGAGCAGTACTTC.

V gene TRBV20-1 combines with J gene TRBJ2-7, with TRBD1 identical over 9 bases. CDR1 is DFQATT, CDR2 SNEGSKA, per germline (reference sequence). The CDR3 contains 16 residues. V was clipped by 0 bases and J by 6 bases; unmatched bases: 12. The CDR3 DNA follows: TGCAGTGCTAGAGAGGGGGGACAGGGACTCTCTGGCGAGCAGTACTTC. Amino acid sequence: CSAREGGQGLSGEQYF.

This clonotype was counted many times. For the CDR3, the DNA is TGTGCCAGCAGTTCCCTGGGGGCGGCCGTTCAGACCCAGTACTTC. Residues: CASSSLGAAVQTQYF. The chain couples TRBV12-3 or TRBV12-4 to TRBJ2-5; TRBD1 is a possible D gene (6 bases). Deletions cut 4 bases from V and 6 bases from J, with 18 bases between. The CDR3 totals 15 residues.

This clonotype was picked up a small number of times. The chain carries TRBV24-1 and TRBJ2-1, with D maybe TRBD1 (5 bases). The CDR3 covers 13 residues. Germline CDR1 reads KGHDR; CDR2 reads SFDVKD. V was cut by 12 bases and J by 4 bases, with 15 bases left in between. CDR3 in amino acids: CAASGPGYNEQFF. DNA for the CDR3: TGTGCCGCGTCAGGGCCTGGGTACAATGAGCAGTTCTTC.

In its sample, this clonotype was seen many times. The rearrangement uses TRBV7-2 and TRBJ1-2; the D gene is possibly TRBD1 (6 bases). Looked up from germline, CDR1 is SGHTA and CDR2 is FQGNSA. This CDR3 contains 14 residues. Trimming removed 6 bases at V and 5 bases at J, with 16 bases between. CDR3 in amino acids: CASSARGAFYGYTF. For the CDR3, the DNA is TGTGCCAGCAGTGCCCGGGGGGCGTTTTATGGCTACACCTTC.

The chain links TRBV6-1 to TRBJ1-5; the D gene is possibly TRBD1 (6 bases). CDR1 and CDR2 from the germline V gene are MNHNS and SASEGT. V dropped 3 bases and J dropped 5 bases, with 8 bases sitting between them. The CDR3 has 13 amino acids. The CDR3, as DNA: TGTGCCAGCAGTGAGCACAGGGATCAGCCCCAGCATTTT. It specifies CASSEHRDQPQHF.

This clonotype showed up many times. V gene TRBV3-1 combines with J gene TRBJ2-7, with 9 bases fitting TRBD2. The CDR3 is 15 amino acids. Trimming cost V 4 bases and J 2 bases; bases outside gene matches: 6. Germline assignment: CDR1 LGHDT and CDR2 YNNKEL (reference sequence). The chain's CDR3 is CASSLSGGRAYEQYF. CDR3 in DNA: TGTGCCAGCAGCCTTTCGGGCGGGAGGGCCTACGAGCAGTACTTC.

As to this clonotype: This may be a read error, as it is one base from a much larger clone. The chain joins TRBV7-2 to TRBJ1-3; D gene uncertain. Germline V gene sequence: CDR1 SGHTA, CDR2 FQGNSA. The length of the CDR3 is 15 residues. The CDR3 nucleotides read TGTGCCAGCAGCTCACAGAGTTACCCTGGAAACACCATATGTTTT. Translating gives CASSSQSYPGNTICF.

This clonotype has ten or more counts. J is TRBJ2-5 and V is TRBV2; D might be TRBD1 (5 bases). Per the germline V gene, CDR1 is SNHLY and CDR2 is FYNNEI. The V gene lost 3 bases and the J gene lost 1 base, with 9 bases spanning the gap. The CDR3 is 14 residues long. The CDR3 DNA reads TGTGCCAGCAGTGAGGGGCGGAGCCAAGAGACCCAGTACTTC. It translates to CASSEGRSQETQYF.

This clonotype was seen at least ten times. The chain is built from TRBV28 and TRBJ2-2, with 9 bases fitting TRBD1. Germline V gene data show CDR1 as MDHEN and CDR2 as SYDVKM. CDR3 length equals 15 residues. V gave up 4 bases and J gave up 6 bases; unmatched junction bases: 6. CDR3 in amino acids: CASSSGTGWSGELFF. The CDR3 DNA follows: TGTGCCAGCAGTTCGGGGACAGGGTGGTCCGGGGAGCTGTTTTTT.

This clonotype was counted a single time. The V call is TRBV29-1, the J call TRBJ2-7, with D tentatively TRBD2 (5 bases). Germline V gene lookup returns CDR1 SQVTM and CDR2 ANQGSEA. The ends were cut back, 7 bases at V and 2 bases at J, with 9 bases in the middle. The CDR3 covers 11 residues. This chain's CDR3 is CSAVAPYEQYF. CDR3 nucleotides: TGCAGCGCCGTAGCGCCCTACGAGCAGTACTTC.